The rows below give T cell receptor beta chains drawn from one sample of a study of blood T cell repertoires in COVID-19. Only in-frame clones appear in the TCRdb table, and some are missing; sequencing was by immunoSEQ multiplex PCR. Of roughly 34,000 clones listed, 85% to 90% were seen once; the top ten hold approximately 5%. Input material: peripheral blood. The receptors stem from a woman in her 70s with active COVID-19. Each CDR3 is given with its conserved first and last residue. D genes are given only for firm matches. A clone size is listed for some rows: how often the clone was seen (once, few, many), or a class if it is expanded.

size,V,D,J,CDR3,DNA
-,TRBV7-9,-,TRBJ1-1,CASSEGFGSSEAFF,TGTGCCAGCAGCGAGGGATTCGGGTCTTCCGAAGCTTTCTTT
-,TRBV5-1,TRBD2,TRBJ2-5,CASSLDPSGAQETQYF,TGCGCCAGCAGCTTGGACCCTAGCGGGGCTCAAGAGACCCAGTACTTC
-,TRBV21-1,-,TRBJ2-5,CASKQTSEQETQYF,TGTGCCAGCAAACAGACTAGCGAGCAAGAGACCCAGTACTTC
-,TRBV6-1,TRBD1,TRBJ2-7,CASSEPGQGRYEQYF,TGTGCCAGCAGTGAACCGGGACAGGGCCGCTACGAGCAGTACTTC
-,TRBV11-2,TRBD1,TRBJ2-7,CASSRIRDRGDEQYF,TGTGCCAGCAGCAGAATCCGGGACAGGGGAGACGAGCAGTACTTC
-,TRBV5-4,-,TRBJ2-5,CASSLDEGGETQYF,TGTGCCAGCAGCTTGGACGAGGGTGGCGAGACCCAGTACTTC
few,TRBV6-1,-,TRBJ2-2,CASSEEGSNTGELFF,TGTGCCAGCAGTGAAGAGGGGTCGAACACCGGGGAGCTGTTTTTT
-,TRBV28,TRBD1,TRBJ1-2,CASSFYRGGYGYTF,TGTGCCAGCAGTTTCTACAGGGGTGGCTATGGCTACACCTTC
-,TRBV9,-,TRBJ1-4,CASTPGRTTTNEKLFF,TGTGCCAGCACCCCCGGGCGGACAACAACTAATGAAAAACTGTTTTTT
-,TRBV5-1,-,TRBJ1-6,CASSLSGGSYNSPLHF,TGCGCCAGCAGCTTGTCCGGGGGTTCCTATAATTCACCCCTCCACTTT
medium-sized,TRBV10-3,TRBD1,TRBJ1-1,CAIKGTGGGDTEAFF,TGTGCCATCAAGGGGACAGGGGGCGGCGACACTGAAGCTTTCTTT
-,TRBV7-9,-,TRBJ1-2,CASSPGGYYGYTF,TGTGCCAGCAGCCCCGGGGGGTACTATGGCTACACCTTC
-,TRBV30,-,TRBJ2-4,CAWSVPRVRNIQYF,TGTGCCTGGAGTGTACCTCGGGTTAGAAACATTCAGTACTTC
-,TRBV3-1/TRBV3-2,-,TRBJ2-7,CASSQVRGAGSEQYF,TGTGCCAGCAGCCAAGTACGGGGGGCAGGGAGCGAGCAGTACTTC
-,TRBV18,TRBD1,TRBJ1-2,CASSPRDSEGYTF,TGTGCCAGCTCACCTAGGGACAGTGAGGGCTACACCTTC
-,TRBV4-1,-,TRBJ2-1,CASSQEGAIRSYNEQFF,TGCGCCAGCAGCCAAGAAGGGGCCATCCGGTCCTACAATGAGCAGTTCTTC
-,TRBV5-1,-,TRBJ2-1,CASSLSGVGYNEQFF,TGCGCCAGCAGTCTATCGGGGGTAGGCTACAATGAGCAGTTCTTC
-,TRBV10-3,TRBD2,TRBJ2-7,CAISGGPSGGFYEQYF,TGTGCCATCAGTGGGGGCCCTAGCGGGGGATTTTACGAGCAGTACTTC
-,TRBV6-5,-,TRBJ2-5,CASSPWPETQYF,TGTGCCAGCAGTCCCTGGCCAGAGACCCAGTACTTC
-,TRBV28,-,TRBJ1-1,CASTSGGARTEAFF,TGTGCCAGCACCTCCGGGGGGGCAAGGACTGAAGCTTTCTTT
-,TRBV28,-,TRBJ1-1,CASSPSGGPSEAFF,TGTGCCAGCAGTCCGAGCGGGGGGCCGAGTGAAGCTTTCTTT
-,TRBV7-9,-,TRBJ1-4,CASSLGGAREKLFF,TGTGCCAGCAGCTTAGGCGGGGCGAGGGAAAAACTGTTTTTT